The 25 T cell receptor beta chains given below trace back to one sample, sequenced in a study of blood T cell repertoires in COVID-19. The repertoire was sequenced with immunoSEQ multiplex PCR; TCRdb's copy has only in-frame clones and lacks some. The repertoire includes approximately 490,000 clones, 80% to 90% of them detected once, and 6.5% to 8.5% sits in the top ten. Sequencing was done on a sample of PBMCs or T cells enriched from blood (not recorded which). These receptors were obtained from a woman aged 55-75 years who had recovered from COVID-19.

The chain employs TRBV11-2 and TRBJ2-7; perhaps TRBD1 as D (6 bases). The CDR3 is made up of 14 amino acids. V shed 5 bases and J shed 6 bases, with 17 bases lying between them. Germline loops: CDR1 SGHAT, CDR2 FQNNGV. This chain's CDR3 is CASSHPGQFLEQYF. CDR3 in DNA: TGTGCCAGCAGCCACCCCGGACAGTTCCTCGAGCAGTACTTC.

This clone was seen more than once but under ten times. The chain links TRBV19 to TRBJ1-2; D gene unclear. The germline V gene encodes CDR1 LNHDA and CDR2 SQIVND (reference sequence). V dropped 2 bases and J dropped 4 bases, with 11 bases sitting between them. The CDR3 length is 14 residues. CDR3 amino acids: CASSIMGEVYGYTF. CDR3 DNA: TGTGCCAGTAGTATAATGGGAGAGGTCTATGGCTACACCTTC.

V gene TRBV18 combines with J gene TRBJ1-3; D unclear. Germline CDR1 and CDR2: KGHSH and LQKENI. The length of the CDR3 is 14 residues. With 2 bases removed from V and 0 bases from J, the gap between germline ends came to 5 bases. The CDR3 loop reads CASSPSRSGNTIYF. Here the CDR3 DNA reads TGTGCCAGCTCACCATCCCGCTCTGGAAACACCATATATTTT.

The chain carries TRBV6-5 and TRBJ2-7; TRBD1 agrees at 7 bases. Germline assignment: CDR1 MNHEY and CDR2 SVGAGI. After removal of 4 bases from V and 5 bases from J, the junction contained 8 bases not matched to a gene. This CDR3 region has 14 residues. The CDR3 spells CASSSRQGSDEQYF. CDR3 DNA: TGTGCCAGCAGTTCCCGACAGGGATCGGACGAGCAGTACTTC.

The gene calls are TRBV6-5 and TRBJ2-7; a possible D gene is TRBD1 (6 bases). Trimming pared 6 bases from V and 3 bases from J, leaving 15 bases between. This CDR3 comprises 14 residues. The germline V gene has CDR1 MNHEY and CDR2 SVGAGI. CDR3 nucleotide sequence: TGTGCCAGCAGCGACTGGACAGTCCTCTACGAGCAGTACGTC. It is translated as CASSDWTVLYEQYV.

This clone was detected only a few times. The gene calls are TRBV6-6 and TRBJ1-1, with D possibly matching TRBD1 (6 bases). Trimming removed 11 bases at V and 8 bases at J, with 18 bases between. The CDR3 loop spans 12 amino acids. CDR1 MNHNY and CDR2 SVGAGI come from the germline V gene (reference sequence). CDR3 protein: CAAIRGGGEAFF. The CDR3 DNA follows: TGTGCCGCCATTAGGGGGGGTGGAGAAGCTTTCTTT.

CDR3 region: CASSQDSIFYNSPLHF. The DNA of the CDR3 is TGTGCCAGCAGCCAAGATTCCATTTTCTATAATTCACCCCTCCACTTT. This chain uses TRBV14 with TRBJ1-6; D not certain. Trimming pared 0 bases from V and 3 bases from J, leaving 9 bases between. The CDR3 loop spans 16 amino acids. Per the germline V gene, CDR1 is SGHDN and CDR2 is FVKESK.

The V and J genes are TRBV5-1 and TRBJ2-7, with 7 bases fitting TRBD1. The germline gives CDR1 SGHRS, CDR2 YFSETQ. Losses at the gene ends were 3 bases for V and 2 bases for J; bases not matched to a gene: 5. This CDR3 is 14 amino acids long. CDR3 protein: CASSSWTGTYEQYF. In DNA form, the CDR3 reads TGCGCCAGCAGCTCCTGGACAGGCACCTACGAGCAGTACTTC.

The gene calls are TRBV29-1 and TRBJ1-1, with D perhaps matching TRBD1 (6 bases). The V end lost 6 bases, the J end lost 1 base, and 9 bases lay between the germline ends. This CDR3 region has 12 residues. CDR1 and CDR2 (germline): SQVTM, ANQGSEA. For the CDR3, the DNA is TGCAGCGTAGTGGGACAGAACACTGAAGCTTTCTTT. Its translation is CSVVGQNTEAFF. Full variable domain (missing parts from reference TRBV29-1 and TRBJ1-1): SAVISQKPSRDICQRGTSLTIQCQVDSQVTMMFWYRQQPGQSLTLIATANQGSEATYESGFVIDKFPISRPNLTFSTLTVSNMSPEDSSIYLCSVVGQNTEAFFGQGTRLTVV.

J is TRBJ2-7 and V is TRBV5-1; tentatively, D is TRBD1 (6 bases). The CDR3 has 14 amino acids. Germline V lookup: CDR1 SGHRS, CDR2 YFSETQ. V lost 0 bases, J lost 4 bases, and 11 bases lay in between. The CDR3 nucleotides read TGCGCCAGCAGCTTGGCCAGGGGAAATTACGAGCAGTACTTC. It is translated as CASSLARGNYEQYF.

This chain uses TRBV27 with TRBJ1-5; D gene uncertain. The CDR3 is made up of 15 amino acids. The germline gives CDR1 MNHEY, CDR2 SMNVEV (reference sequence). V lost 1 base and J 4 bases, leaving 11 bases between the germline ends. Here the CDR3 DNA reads TGTGCCAGCAGTTTATTCGGAGGGAAAAATCAGCCCCAGCATTTT. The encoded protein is CASSLFGGKNQPQHF.

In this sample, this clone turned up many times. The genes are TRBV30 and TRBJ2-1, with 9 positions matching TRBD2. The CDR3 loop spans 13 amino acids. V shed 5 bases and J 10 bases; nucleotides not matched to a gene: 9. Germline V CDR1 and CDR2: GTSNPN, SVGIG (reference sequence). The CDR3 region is CAWAGTSRGEQFF. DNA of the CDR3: TGTGCCTGGGCCGGGACTAGCCGTGGGGAGCAGTTCTTC.

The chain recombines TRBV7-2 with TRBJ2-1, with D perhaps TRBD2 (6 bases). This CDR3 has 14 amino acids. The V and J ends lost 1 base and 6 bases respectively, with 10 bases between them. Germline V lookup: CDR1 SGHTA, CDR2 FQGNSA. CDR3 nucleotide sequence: TGTGCCAGCAGCTTAGGGGCGGGGCTCAATGAGCAGTTCTTC. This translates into CASSLGAGLNEQFF.

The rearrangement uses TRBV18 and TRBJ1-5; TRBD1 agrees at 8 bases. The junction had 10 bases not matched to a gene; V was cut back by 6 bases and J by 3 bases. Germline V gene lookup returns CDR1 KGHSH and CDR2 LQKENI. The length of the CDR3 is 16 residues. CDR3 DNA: TGTGCCAGCTCCCCCCTTCAGGGGGCTGACAATCAGCCCCAGCATTTT. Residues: CASSPLQGADNQPQHF.

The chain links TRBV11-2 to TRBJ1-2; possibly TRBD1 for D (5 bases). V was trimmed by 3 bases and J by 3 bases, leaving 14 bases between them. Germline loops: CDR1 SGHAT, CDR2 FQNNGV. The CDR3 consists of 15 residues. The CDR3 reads CASSFNPTGDYGYTF. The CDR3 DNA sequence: TGTGCCAGCAGCTTCAACCCAACGGGGGACTATGGCTACACCTTC.

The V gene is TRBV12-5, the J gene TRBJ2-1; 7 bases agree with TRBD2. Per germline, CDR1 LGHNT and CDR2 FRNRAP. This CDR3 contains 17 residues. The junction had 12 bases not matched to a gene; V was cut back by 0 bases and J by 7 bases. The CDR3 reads CASGLVRGGVIGNEQFF. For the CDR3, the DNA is TGTGCTAGTGGTTTGGTACGTGGGGGGGTAATTGGGAATGAGCAGTTCTTC.

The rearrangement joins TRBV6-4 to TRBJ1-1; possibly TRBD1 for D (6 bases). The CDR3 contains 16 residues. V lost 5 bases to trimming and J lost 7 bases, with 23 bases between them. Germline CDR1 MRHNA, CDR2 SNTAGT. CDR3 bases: TGTGCCAGCAGTTCAAGACCACAGGGCATCCGCGGTGAAGCTTTCTTT. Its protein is CASSSRPQGIRGEAFF.

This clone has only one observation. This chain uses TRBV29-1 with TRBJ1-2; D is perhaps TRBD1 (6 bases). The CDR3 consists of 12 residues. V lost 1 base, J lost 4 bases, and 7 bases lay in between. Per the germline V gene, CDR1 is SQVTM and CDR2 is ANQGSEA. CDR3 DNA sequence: TGCAGCGTTGAAGCAGGGGCCTATGGCTACACCTTC. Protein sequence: CSVEAGAYGYTF. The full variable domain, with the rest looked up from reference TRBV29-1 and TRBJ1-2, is SAVISQKPSRDICQRGTSLTIQCQVDSQVTMMFWYRQQPGQSLTLIATANQGSEATYESGFVIDKFPISRPNLTFSTLTVSNMSPEDSSIYLCSVEAGAYGYTFGSGTRLTVV.

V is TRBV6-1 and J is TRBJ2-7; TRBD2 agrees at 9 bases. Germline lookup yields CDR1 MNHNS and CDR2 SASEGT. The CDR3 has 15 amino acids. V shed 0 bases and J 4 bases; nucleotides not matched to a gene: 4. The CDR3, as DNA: TGTGCCAGCAGTGAAGCGGCGGGGGGGAAATACGAGCAGTACGTC. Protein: CASSEAAGGKYEQYV.

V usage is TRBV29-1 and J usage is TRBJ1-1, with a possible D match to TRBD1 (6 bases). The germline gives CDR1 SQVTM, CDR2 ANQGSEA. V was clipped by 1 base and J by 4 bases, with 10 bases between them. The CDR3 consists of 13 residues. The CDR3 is CSVEVGGGTEAFF. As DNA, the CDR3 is TGCAGCGTTGAAGTGGGAGGGGGCACTGAAGCTTTCTTT.

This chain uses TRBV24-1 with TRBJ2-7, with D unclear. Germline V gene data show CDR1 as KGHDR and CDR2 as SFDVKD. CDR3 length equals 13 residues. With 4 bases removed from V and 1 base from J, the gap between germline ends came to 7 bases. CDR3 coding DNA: TGTGCCACCAGTGAGGGCAAATCCTACGAGCAGTACTTC. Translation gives CATSEGKSYEQYF.

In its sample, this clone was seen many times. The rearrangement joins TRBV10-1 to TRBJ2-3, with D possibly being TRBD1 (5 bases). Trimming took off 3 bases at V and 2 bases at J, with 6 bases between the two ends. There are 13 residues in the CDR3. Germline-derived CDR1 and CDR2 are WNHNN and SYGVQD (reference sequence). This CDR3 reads CASSEGDTDTQYF. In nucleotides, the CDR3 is TGCGCCAGCAGTGAAGGGGACACAGATACGCAGTATTTT.

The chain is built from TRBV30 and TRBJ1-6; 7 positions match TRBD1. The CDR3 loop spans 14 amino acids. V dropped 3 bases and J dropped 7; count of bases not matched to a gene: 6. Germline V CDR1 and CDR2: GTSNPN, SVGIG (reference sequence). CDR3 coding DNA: TGTGCCTGGAGGGTAAGGGACAGAAATTCACCCCTCCACTTT. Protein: CAWRVRDRNSPLHF.

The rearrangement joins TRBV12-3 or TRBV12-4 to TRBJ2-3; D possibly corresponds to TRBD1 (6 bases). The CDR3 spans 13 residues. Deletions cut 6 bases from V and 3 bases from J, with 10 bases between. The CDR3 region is CASSWQGTDTQYF. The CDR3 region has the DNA TGTGCCAGCAGCTGGCAGGGGACAGATACGCAGTATTTT.

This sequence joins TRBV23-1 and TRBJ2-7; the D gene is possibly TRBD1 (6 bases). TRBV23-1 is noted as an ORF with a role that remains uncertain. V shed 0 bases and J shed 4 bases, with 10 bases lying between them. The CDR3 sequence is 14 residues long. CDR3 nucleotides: TGCGCCAGCAGTCAATCTAGGACAGATTACGAGCAGTACTTC. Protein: CASSQSRTDYEQYF.